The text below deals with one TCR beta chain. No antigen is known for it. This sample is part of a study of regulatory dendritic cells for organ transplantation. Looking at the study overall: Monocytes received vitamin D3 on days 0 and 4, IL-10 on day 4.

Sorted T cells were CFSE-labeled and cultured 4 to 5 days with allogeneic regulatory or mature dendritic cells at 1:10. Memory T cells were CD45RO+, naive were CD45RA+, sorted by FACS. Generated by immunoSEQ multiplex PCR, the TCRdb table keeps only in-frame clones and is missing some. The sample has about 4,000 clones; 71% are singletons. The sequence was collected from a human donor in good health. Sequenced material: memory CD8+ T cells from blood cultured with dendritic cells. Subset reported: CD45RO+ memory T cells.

As DNA, the CDR3 is TGTGCCAGCAGTTTATACGGATACACTGAAGCTTTCTTT. It codes for CASSLYGYTEAFF. V is TRBV27 and J is TRBJ1-1, with no clear D. From germline, CDR1 is MNHEY and CDR2 SMNVEV (reference sequence). V was shortened by 1 base and J by 3 bases, with 6 bases between the two germline ends. This CDR3 is built from 13 residues.